Shown below are 24 T cell receptor beta chains from a single sample sequenced in a study of cytomegalovirus exposure and HLA in healthy donors. Vbeta (60) and Jbeta (13) primers were used in the PCR. Sequenced by immunoSEQ multiplex PCR; TCRdb stores in-frame clones only, minus some. Of some 150,000 clones listed, 76% are singletons. The material sequenced was PBMCs. Every receptor here comes from a female donor in good health and CMV-seropositive.

The rearrangement uses TRBV7-2 and TRBJ1-4, with 8 bases lining up with TRBD1. Trimming took 5 bases from V and 10 from J; bases not matched to a gene: 15. The germline V gene encodes CDR1 SGHTA and CDR2 FQGNSA. This CDR3 has 16 residues. Here the CDR3 DNA reads TGTGCCAGCAGCCTCGGTTATGGGACAGGAGGCGGAAAACTGTTTTTT. Residues: CASSLGYGTGGGKLFF.

The V gene is TRBV13, the J gene TRBJ1-2, with TRBD1 matching over 7 bases. Germline V gene data show CDR1 as PRHDT and CDR2 as FYEKMQ (reference sequence). This CDR3 region has 14 residues. V trimming: 5 bases; J trimming: 4 bases; junction bases outside the gene matches: 7. The CDR3 here is CASSPRTGGYGYTF. The DNA of the CDR3 is TGTGCCAGCAGCCCCCGGACAGGCGGCTATGGCTACACCTTC.

The V call is TRBV6-4, the J call TRBJ2-2, with 9 bases lining up with TRBD2. Looked up from germline, CDR1 is MRHNA and CDR2 is SNTAGT. This CDR3 has 16 residues. The V gene end was trimmed by 4 bases and the J gene end by 2 bases; junction bases not matched to a gene: 5. In DNA form, the CDR3 reads TGTGCCAGCAGTGCCCGTAGCGGGGGAAACACCGGGGAGCTGTTTTTT. This sequence encodes CASSARSGGNTGELFF.

This clone was seen a handful of times. The J gene is TRBJ1-1, the V gene TRBV19, with TRBD1 matching 10 bases. With 5 bases clipped from V and 6 bases from J, the junction kept 3 bases outside the gene matches. In germline, CDR1 is LNHDA, CDR2 SQIVND (reference sequence). CDR3 length: 13 amino acids. The chain's CDR3 is CASSRQGAAEAFF. The CDR3 DNA follows: TGTGCCAGTAGTCGACAGGGGGCAGCTGAAGCTTTCTTT.

In this sample, this clone turned up once. This chain uses TRBV29-1 with TRBJ2-3, with a weak D call TRBD1 (5 bases). Germline V gene data show CDR1 as SQVTM and CDR2 as ANQGSEA. With 5 bases removed from V and 0 bases from J, the gap between germline ends came to 9 bases. The CDR3 has 13 residues. This CDR3 is CSVCKGSTDTQYF. CDR3 coding DNA: TGCAGCGTTTGTAAGGGGAGCACAGATACGCAGTATTTT.

The chain links TRBV7-9 to TRBJ2-2; TRBD1 agrees at 9 bases. From germline, CDR1 is SEHNR and CDR2 FQNEAQ (reference sequence). The CDR3 is 15 amino acids. Unmatched junction bases numbered 4, after V lost 5 bases and J lost 3 bases. Written as DNA, the CDR3 is TGTGCCAGCAGCCTTGGGACAGGGCACACCGGGGAGCTGTTTTTT. Encoded protein: CASSLGTGHTGELFF. The full variable domain, in which reference TRBV7-9 and TRBJ2-2 provide the parts outside the CDR3, is DTGVSQNPRHKITKRGQNVTFRCDPISEHNRLYWYRQTLGQGPEFLTYFQNEAQLEKSRLLSDRFSAERPKGSFSTLEIQRTEQGDSAMYLCASSLGTGHTGELFFGEGSRLTVL.

The V gene is TRBV6-1, the J gene TRBJ1-2; 7 nucleotides line up with TRBD1. The CDR3 is 15 amino acids. After removal of 0 bases from V and 5 bases from J, the junction contained 6 bases not matched to a gene. Germline V gene lookup returns CDR1 MNHNS and CDR2 SASEGT. In nucleotides, the CDR3 is TGTGCCAGCAGTGAAGCCCGGGGACAGACTTATGGCTACACCTTC. It yields the protein CASSEARGQTYGYTF.

V is TRBV5-6 and J is TRBJ2-6, with D perhaps matching TRBD1 (5 bases). CDR1 SGHDT and CDR2 YYEEEE come from the germline V gene. V lost 2 bases and J 1 base, leaving 10 bases between the germline ends. The CDR3 has 16 residues. CDR3 sequence (DNA): TGTGCCAGCAGCTTAAGACAGAATTCTGGGGCCAACGTCCTGACTTTC. This codes for CASSLRQNSGANVLTF.

The V gene is TRBV30, the J gene TRBJ1-4; D not resolved. The CDR3 consists of 14 residues. With 0 bases removed from V and 8 bases from J, the gap between germline ends came to 13 bases. Germline CDR1 GTSNPN, CDR2 SVGIG (reference sequence). The DNA for the CDR3 is TGTGCCTGGAGTGTACGGGGTGGGCGCGAAAAACTGTTTTTT. This gives the protein CAWSVRGGREKLFF.

The count of this clone is one. The chain uses TRBV7-8 and TRBJ2-7, with TRBD2 matching over 7 bases. This CDR3 contains 13 residues. Germline lookup yields CDR1 SGHVS and CDR2 FQNEAQ. J was trimmed by 6 bases and V by 8 bases; bases with no gene match: 10. The CDR3 sequence: CASAGRETGEQYF. CDR3 DNA: TGTGCCAGCGCAGGGAGGGAAACTGGCGAGCAGTACTTC.

This chain links TRBV5-4 with TRBJ2-7; 8 nucleotides line up with TRBD2. V dropped 3 bases and J dropped 0; count of bases not matched to a gene: 5. The CDR3 spans 15 residues. CDR1 and CDR2 (germline): SGHNT, YYREEE (reference sequence). The CDR3 reads CASSSQSGSSYEQYF. CDR3 coding DNA: TGTGCCAGCAGCTCCCAGAGCGGGAGCTCCTACGAGCAGTACTTC.

V usage is TRBV19 and J usage is TRBJ1-4; D call uncertain. V lost 7 bases to trimming and J lost 4 bases, with 22 bases between them. Germline assignment: CDR1 LNHDA and CDR2 SQIVND (reference sequence). CDR3 length: 17 amino acids. CDR3 DNA: TGTGCCAGTAACCCAGGTGGGCACAGATCCTATAATGAAAAACTGTTTTTT. Translated, it gives CASNPGGHRSYNEKLFF.

This clone was observed a handful of times. The chain couples TRBV7-2 to TRBJ2-7, with 15 bases lining up with TRBD2. V shed 5 bases, J shed 2 bases, and the junction held 4 bases outside the gene matches. CDR3 length equals 16 residues. The germline V gene has CDR1 SGHTA and CDR2 FQGNSA. The CDR3: CASSVGLAGGAYEQYF. The CDR3 coding sequence is TGTGCCAGCAGCGTTGGACTAGCGGGGGGGGCCTACGAGCAGTACTTC.

This clone appeared a few times. This CDR3 reads CASGQDATYEQYF. The DNA for the CDR3 is TGTGCCAGCGGACAAGATGCGACCTACGAGCAGTACTTC. The J gene is TRBJ2-7, the V gene TRBV27; D may be TRBD1 (5 bases). The CDR3 is 13 residues long. CDR1 and CDR2 from the germline V gene are MNHEY and SMNVEV (reference sequence). The ends were cut back, 8 bases at V and 2 bases at J, with 13 bases in the middle.

The table lists this clone with a few counts. This sequence joins TRBV25-1 and TRBJ1-5; 8 nucleotides agree with TRBD1. V lost 4 bases, J lost 7 bases, and 3 bases stayed unmatched. Looked up from germline, CDR1 is MGHDK and CDR2 is SYGVNS. The CDR3 is 13 amino acids. CDR3 sequence: CASSGTGPQPQHF. CDR3 sequence (DNA): TGTGCCAGCAGTGGGACAGGGCCCCAGCCCCAGCATTTT.

The gene calls are TRBV6-5 and TRBJ2-3; 9 positions match TRBD1. The CDR3 totals 15 residues. The V and J ends lost 6 bases and 3 bases, in that order; junction bases with no gene match: 7. Per the germline V gene, CDR1 is MNHEY and CDR2 is SVGAGI. CDR3 residues: CASRRQGVKTDTQYF. Here the CDR3 DNA reads TGTGCCAGCAGAAGACAGGGGGTGAAAACAGATACGCAGTATTTT.

This clone appeared a single time. The V and J genes are TRBV6-1 and TRBJ1-2, with D maybe TRBD1 (6 bases). The ends were cut back, 1 base at V and 4 bases at J, with 10 bases in the middle. CDR1 is MNHNS, CDR2 SASEGT, per germline. The CDR3 has 14 residues. The CDR3 loop is CASSEGQGIYGYTF. In nucleotides, the CDR3 is TGTGCCAGCAGTGAAGGGCAGGGGATCTATGGCTACACCTTC.

J is TRBJ2-5 and V is TRBV7-3; a weak D match, TRBD2 (7 bases). Germline V CDR1 and CDR2: SGHTA, FQGTGA. The CDR3 extends over 16 amino acids. The V and J ends lost 5 bases and 0 bases respectively, with 16 bases between them. The CDR3: CASSEARGGDQETQYF. CDR3 DNA: TGTGCCAGCAGCGAGGCCAGGGGAGGGGACCAAGAGACCCAGTACTTC.

The V gene is TRBV28, the J gene TRBJ2-7; D gene ambiguous. Between the trimmed V and J ends, which lost 6 bases and 3 bases, there was a span of 6 bases. The CDR3 has 11 amino acids. CDR1 and CDR2 from the germline V gene are MDHEN and SYDVKM. The chain's CDR3 is CASRSNYEQYF. DNA for the CDR3: TGTGCCAGCAGGTCCAACTACGAGCAGTACTTC.

The genes are TRBV19 and TRBJ2-5, with 9 bases aligning to TRBD2. The CDR3 covers 13 residues. Germline V gives CDR1 LNHDA, CDR2 SQIVND (reference sequence). After removal of 7 bases from V and 4 bases from J, the junction contained 4 bases not matched to a gene. Written as DNA, the CDR3 is TGTGCCAGTAAACTAGCGGGTGGAGAGACCCAGTACTTC. Translation gives CASKLAGGETQYF.

The chain uses TRBV5-1 and TRBJ1-1, with D tentatively TRBD1 (5 bases). Germline CDR1 SGHRS, CDR2 YFSETQ. This CDR3 spans 13 amino acids. Trimming took off 4 bases at V and 7 bases at J, with 14 bases between the two ends. In nucleotides, the CDR3 is TGCGCCAGCAGCCCGGATATAGGGGTTGAAGCTTTCTTT. It codes for CASSPDIGVEAFF.

The chain links TRBV6-6 to TRBJ1-6; D is possibly TRBD1 (5 bases). The germline V gene encodes CDR1 MNHNY and CDR2 SVGAGI (reference sequence). Deletions cut 0 bases from V and 16 bases from J, with 10 bases between. The CDR3 sequence is 12 residues long. In DNA form, the CDR3 reads TGTGCCAGCAGTTACTCAAGGGGAACACTCCACTTT. Protein sequence: CASSYSRGTLHF.

This chain uses TRBV27 with TRBJ2-1; possibly TRBD1 for D (6 bases). Per the germline V gene, CDR1 is MNHEY and CDR2 is SMNVEV (reference sequence). CDR3 size: 15 residues. With 8 bases removed from V and 3 bases from J, the gap between germline ends came to 17 bases. The CDR3 is CASSSQGVHYNEQFF. CDR3 bases: TGTGCCAGCTCGTCACAGGGAGTTCACTACAATGAGCAGTTCTTC.

The chain couples TRBV12-5 to TRBJ2-2; D call uncertain. CDR3 size: 16 residues. From germline, CDR1 is LGHNT and CDR2 FRNRAP. The V and J ends lost 3 bases and 1 base respectively, with 12 bases between them. The CDR3 sequence: CASGFLPGQNTGELFF. CDR3 nucleotide sequence: TGTGCTAGTGGTTTTTTGCCAGGCCAGAACACCGGGGAGCTGTTTTTT.